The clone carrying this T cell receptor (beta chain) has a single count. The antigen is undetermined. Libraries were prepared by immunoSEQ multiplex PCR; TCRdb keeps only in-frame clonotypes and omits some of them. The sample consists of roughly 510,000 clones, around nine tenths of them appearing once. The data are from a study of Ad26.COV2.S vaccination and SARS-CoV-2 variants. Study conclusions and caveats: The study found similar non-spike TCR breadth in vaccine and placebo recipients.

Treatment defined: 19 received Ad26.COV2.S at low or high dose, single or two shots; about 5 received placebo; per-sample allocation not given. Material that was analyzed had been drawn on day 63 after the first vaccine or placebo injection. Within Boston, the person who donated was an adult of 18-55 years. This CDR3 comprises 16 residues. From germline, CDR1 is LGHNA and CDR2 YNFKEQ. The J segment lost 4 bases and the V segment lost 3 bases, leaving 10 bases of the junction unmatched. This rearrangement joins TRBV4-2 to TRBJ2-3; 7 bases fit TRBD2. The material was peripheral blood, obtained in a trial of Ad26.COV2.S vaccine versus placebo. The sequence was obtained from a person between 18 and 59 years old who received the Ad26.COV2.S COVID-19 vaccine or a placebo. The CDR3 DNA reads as TGTGCCAGCAGCCAGTCGGCGGGAGCGTGGGCAGATACGCAGTATTTT. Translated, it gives CASSQSAGAWADTQYF.